This TCR beta chain derives from a study of cytomegalovirus exposure and HLA in healthy donors. Although they were nominally healthy when sampled, donors likely had unrecorded immune exposures. The PCR contained 60 Vbeta and 13 Jbeta primers. The table came from immunoSEQ multiplex PCR; TCRdb's copy has only in-frame clones and leaves some out. The table includes 160,000 or so clones, about four fifths detected once. Study-wide results and caveats: A later analysis linked a missense variant in DCLRE1C to the trimming of TCR beta V and J genes. Most TCR sequences proved rare, with some public TCRs found in many donors.

CDR3 length equals 11 residues. Germline CDR1 reads SEHNR; CDR2 reads FQNEAQ (reference sequence). A word on this clone: Its target is unknown. Sequence at one end of the junction differs from germline and may be a read error.

Sequenced material: PBMCs. The source is a man between 25 and 39 years old in good health and CMV-seronegative. The chain carries TRBV7-9 and TRBJ2-1; D is unclear. The DNA of the CDR3 is TGTTCCAGCAGCTTATTCGGTCCCCAGTTCTTC. Translating gives CSSSLFGPQFF. The full variable domain, with the rest looked up from reference TRBV7-9 and TRBJ2-1, is DTGVSQNPRHKITKRGQNVTFRCDPISEHNRLYWYRQTLGQGPEFLTYFQNEAQLEKSRLLSDRFSAERPKGSFSTLEIQRTEQGDSAMYLCSSSLFGPQFFGPGTRLTVL.